This T cell receptor beta chain was captured in a study of Ad26.COV2.S vaccination and SARS-CoV-2 variants. Overall study: Ad26.COV2.S was injected intramuscularly once or twice, 56 days apart.

As regards this clone: Its antigen is unidentified.

Study-level findings and limits: The authors reported substantial breadth in spike-specific CD8+ and CD4+ T cell responses after vaccination.

The sample's treatment: approximately 18 received Ad26.COV2.S at low or high dose, single or two shots; about 5 received placebo; per-sample allocation not given. Sampling was done on day 63 after the first vaccine or placebo injection. The table came from immunoSEQ multiplex PCR; TCRdb's copy has only in-frame clones and leaves some out. The sample gives a few hundred thousand clones, 83% of which show up once; 7% to 9.5% is in the top ten. The sequence came from a person between 18 and 65 years old who received the Ad26.COV2.S COVID-19 vaccine or a placebo. The source was peripheral blood, collected in a trial of Ad26.COV2.S vaccine versus placebo.

CDR3 amino acids: CASSVTTGYEQYF. The CDR3, as DNA: TGTGCCAGCAGCGTAACAACAGGGTACGAGCAGTACTTC. The chain employs TRBV9 and TRBJ2-7, with D possibly TRBD1 on 6 matching bases. V was clipped by 1 base and J by 4 bases, with 9 bases between them. Looked up from germline, CDR1 is SGDLS and CDR2 is YYNGEE. CDR3 size: 13 residues.